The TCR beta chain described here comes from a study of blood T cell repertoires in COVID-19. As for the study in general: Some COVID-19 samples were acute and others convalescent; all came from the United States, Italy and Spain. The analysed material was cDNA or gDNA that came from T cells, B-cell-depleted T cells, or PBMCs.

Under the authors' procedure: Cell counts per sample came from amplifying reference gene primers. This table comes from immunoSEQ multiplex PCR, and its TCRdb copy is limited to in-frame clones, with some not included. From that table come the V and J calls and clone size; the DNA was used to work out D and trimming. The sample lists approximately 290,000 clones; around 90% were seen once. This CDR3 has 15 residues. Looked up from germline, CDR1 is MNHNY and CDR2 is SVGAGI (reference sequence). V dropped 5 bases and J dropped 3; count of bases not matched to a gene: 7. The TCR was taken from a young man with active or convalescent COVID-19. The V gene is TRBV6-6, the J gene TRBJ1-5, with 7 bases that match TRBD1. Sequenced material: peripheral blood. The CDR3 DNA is TGTGCCAGCAGTCCCAGGGACAGATACAATCAGCCCCAGCATTTT. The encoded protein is CASSPRDRYNQPQHF.